These T cell receptor beta chains were read from a single sample in a study of blood T cell repertoires in COVID-19. The repertoire was sequenced with immunoSEQ multiplex PCR; TCRdb's copy has only in-frame clones and lacks some. The sample lists about 110,000 clones; 83% were seen once. The sample taken for sequencing was peripheral blood. The origin of the receptors is a woman aged 60-75 years with acute or convalescent COVID-19. Each CDR3 is given with its conserved first and last residue. D genes are given only for firm matches. Clone size is given for some rows only: seen once, a few or many times, or a class if the clone is expanded.

CDR3nt: TGCGCCAGCAGTGAGGAGCGGGGGACTCCCTACGAGCAGTACTTC
CDR3aa: CASSEERGTPYEQYF
v_gene: TRBV10-2
d_gene: TRBD2
abundance: -
j_gene: TRBJ2-7

CDR3nt: TGTGCCTGGACAGGGGACAACACCATATATTTT
CDR3aa: CAWTGDNTIYF
v_gene: TRBV30
d_gene: -
abundance: -
j_gene: TRBJ1-3

CDR3nt: TGTGCCAGCAGTTTACTGGCAAACACCATATATTTT
CDR3aa: CASSLLANTIYF
v_gene: TRBV28
d_gene: -
abundance: -
j_gene: TRBJ1-3

CDR3nt: TGTGCCAGCAGCTTAGACGGGGCGGGGGCAGATACGCAGTATTTT
CDR3aa: CASSLDGAGADTQYF
v_gene: TRBV7-9
d_gene: TRBD2
abundance: -
j_gene: TRBJ2-3

CDR3nt: TGTGCCACCAGTGATCCCGACAATGAGCAGTTCTTC
CDR3aa: CATSDPDNEQFF
v_gene: TRBV24-1
d_gene: -
abundance: -
j_gene: TRBJ2-1

CDR3nt: TGTGCTAGTGGTTTGGAGCCGGGGACTGAAGCTTTCTTT
CDR3aa: CASGLEPGTEAFF
v_gene: TRBV12-5
d_gene: -
abundance: -
j_gene: TRBJ1-1

CDR3nt: TGCGCCAGCAGTCGCTTGGAGGGGAGCAATCAGCCCCAGCATTTT
CDR3aa: CASSRLEGSNQPQHF
v_gene: TRBV4-1
d_gene: -
abundance: -
j_gene: TRBJ1-5

CDR3nt: TGCGCCAGCAGTCTAAGCGGGGTCACCGGGGAGCTGTTTTTT
CDR3aa: CASSLSGVTGELFF
v_gene: TRBV5-1
d_gene: TRBD2
abundance: -
j_gene: TRBJ2-2

CDR3nt: TGTGCCAGCAGCCAACCTCAACCGGGTGTGAGCGCGAACACTGAAGCTTTCTTT
CDR3aa: CASSQPQPGVSANTEAFF
v_gene: TRBV3-1/TRBV3-2
d_gene: -
abundance: -
j_gene: TRBJ1-1

CDR3nt: TGTGCCAGCAGCCCCCCGCCTGAGTTTCTCGAGCAGTACTTC
CDR3aa: CASSPPPEFLEQYF
v_gene: TRBV5-5
d_gene: -
abundance: -
j_gene: TRBJ2-7

CDR3nt: TGCGCCAGTACCCCAGGACTAGCGGGGATAGAGACCCAGTACTTC
CDR3aa: CASTPGLAGIETQYF
v_gene: TRBV5-1
d_gene: TRBD2
abundance: -
j_gene: TRBJ2-5

CDR3nt: TGTGCCAGCCCGTCTTGGTACCAGTGGGGGGGGAACACTGAAGCTTTCTTT
CDR3aa: CASPSWYQWGGNTEAFF
v_gene: TRBV9
d_gene: -
abundance: -
j_gene: TRBJ1-1

CDR3nt: TGTGCCATCAGTGACCCGGGACAGGGGTACAATGAGCAGTTCTTC
CDR3aa: CAISDPGQGYNEQFF
v_gene: TRBV10-3
d_gene: TRBD1
abundance: -
j_gene: TRBJ2-1

CDR3nt: TGTGCCAGCAGCGTGGACAGCTATGTCTCTGGAAACACCATATATTTT
CDR3aa: CASSVDSYVSGNTIYF
v_gene: TRBV5-4
d_gene: -
abundance: -
j_gene: TRBJ1-3

CDR3nt: TGTGCCAGCAGCTCACAGGGGGCAGACACCGGGGAGCTGTTTTTT
CDR3aa: CASSSQGADTGELFF
v_gene: TRBV28
d_gene: TRBD1
abundance: -
j_gene: TRBJ2-2

CDR3nt: TGCGCCAGCAGCTTGTTTCGAGCGGGTGCTCTTCCGAACACCGGGGAGCTGTTTTTT
CDR3aa: CASSLFRAGALPNTGELFF
v_gene: TRBV5-1
d_gene: -
abundance: -
j_gene: TRBJ2-2

CDR3nt: TGTGCCAGCAGTTTGGGACAGATCCCCTATGGCTACACCTTC
CDR3aa: CASSLGQIPYGYTF
v_gene: TRBV28
d_gene: TRBD1
abundance: -
j_gene: TRBJ1-2

CDR3nt: TGTGCTAGTGGTCTGCGGGGGAGCCCGCCGCCCCAGCATTTT
CDR3aa: CASGLRGSPPPQHF
v_gene: TRBV12-5
d_gene: -
abundance: -
j_gene: TRBJ1-5

CDR3nt: TGTGCCAGCAGCATACTCACCCAAGGAAACACCATATATTTT
CDR3aa: CASSILTQGNTIYF
v_gene: TRBV7-9
d_gene: -
abundance: -
j_gene: TRBJ1-3

CDR3nt: TGTGCCTGGAGTGTGACCCGGGACACTGAAGCTTTCTTT
CDR3aa: CAWSVTRDTEAFF
v_gene: TRBV30
d_gene: -
abundance: -
j_gene: TRBJ1-1

CDR3nt: TGTGCCAGCAGCTTCGGACTAGCTACAGATACGCAGTATTTT
CDR3aa: CASSFGLATDTQYF
v_gene: TRBV3-1/TRBV3-2
d_gene: TRBD2
abundance: once
j_gene: TRBJ2-3

CDR3nt: TGTGCCAGCAAAAAAGGACACCTCTTAGACTATGGCTACACCTTC
CDR3aa: CASKKGHLLDYGYTF
v_gene: TRBV27
d_gene: -
abundance: -
j_gene: TRBJ1-2

CDR3nt: TGTGCCAGCAGACTAGACAGGTCCTTAGATCCCCTCCACTTT
CDR3aa: CASRLDRSLDPLHF
v_gene: TRBV11-2
d_gene: -
abundance: -
j_gene: TRBJ1-6

CDR3nt: TGTGCCAGTAGACAGGGAAGAGGTAGCAATCAGCCCCAGCATTTT
CDR3aa: CASRQGRGSNQPQHF
v_gene: TRBV19
d_gene: -
abundance: -
j_gene: TRBJ1-5

CDR3nt: TGTGCCAGCAGCTTGACTAGCGGGGGACGATTAATGCGTACGCAGTATTTT
CDR3aa: CASSLTSGGRLMRTQYF
v_gene: TRBV7-2
d_gene: TRBD2
abundance: -
j_gene: TRBJ2-3

CDR3nt: TGTGCCAGCAGCGTAGGACAGGGCTTTGCCGGGGAGCTGTTTTTT
CDR3aa: CASSVGQGFAGELFF
v_gene: TRBV9
d_gene: TRBD1
abundance: once
j_gene: TRBJ2-2

CDR3nt: TGTGCCAGCAGCCTTACTAGCGGGAGTCCCGGAGATACGCAGTATTTT
CDR3aa: CASSLTSGSPGDTQYF
v_gene: TRBV7-2
d_gene: TRBD2
abundance: once
j_gene: TRBJ2-3

CDR3nt: TGTGCCAGCAGCTCGCGGACCCGGGACAGGGACTATGGCTACACCTTC
CDR3aa: CASSSRTRDRDYGYTF
v_gene: TRBV5-6
d_gene: TRBD1
abundance: few
j_gene: TRBJ1-2

CDR3nt: TGTGCCAGCAGCCAAAGCGGGGGGGCTTGGAATGAGCAGTTCTTC
CDR3aa: CASSQSGGAWNEQFF
v_gene: TRBV7-9
d_gene: TRBD2
abundance: -
j_gene: TRBJ2-1

CDR3nt: TGTGCCAGCGCCCCCGGGGACTATCAGCCCCAGCATTTT
CDR3aa: CASAPGDYQPQHF
v_gene: TRBV19
d_gene: -
abundance: -
j_gene: TRBJ1-5

CDR3nt: TGTGCCAGCTTATATGCTAGCCGGGACAACGGCAATCAGCCCCAGCATTTT
CDR3aa: CASLYASRDNGNQPQHF
v_gene: TRBV19
d_gene: -
abundance: once
j_gene: TRBJ1-5

CDR3nt: TGTGCCAGCAGCCCAGGTGACGAGCAGTACTTC
CDR3aa: CASSPGDEQYF
v_gene: TRBV3-1/TRBV3-2
d_gene: -
abundance: -
j_gene: TRBJ2-7

CDR3nt: TGTGCCAGCAGGGTTAGATATGGCTACACCTTC
CDR3aa: CASRVRYGYTF
v_gene: TRBV12-3/TRBV12-4
d_gene: -
abundance: -
j_gene: TRBJ1-2

CDR3nt: TGTGCCAGCACCGAGGACAGACAAGAGACCCAGTACTTC
CDR3aa: CASTEDRQETQYF
v_gene: TRBV5-6
d_gene: -
abundance: few
j_gene: TRBJ2-5

CDR3nt: TGCGCCAGCAGCGTAGATCGAGATGAAGCTTTCTTT
CDR3aa: CASSVDRDEAFF
v_gene: TRBV5-1
d_gene: -
abundance: -
j_gene: TRBJ1-1

CDR3nt: TGCGCCAGCAGCCCCATTACTAGTCCCGGGGAGCTGTTTTTT
CDR3aa: CASSPITSPGELFF
v_gene: TRBV5-1
d_gene: -
abundance: -
j_gene: TRBJ2-2

CDR3nt: TGTGCCATCAGTGAGGGGACAGGGGGGATAGATACGCAGTATTTT
CDR3aa: CAISEGTGGIDTQYF
v_gene: TRBV10-3
d_gene: TRBD1
abundance: -
j_gene: TRBJ2-3

CDR3nt: TGTGCCAGCAGCCCCGGACTGAATGCCTATGGCTACACCTTC
CDR3aa: CASSPGLNAYGYTF
v_gene: TRBV11-2
d_gene: -
abundance: once
j_gene: TRBJ1-2

CDR3nt: TGTGCCAGCAGATCCGGGAGCTCTGGAAACACCATATATTTT
CDR3aa: CASRSGSSGNTIYF
v_gene: TRBV28
d_gene: -
abundance: -
j_gene: TRBJ1-3

CDR3nt: TGTGCCAGCAGTTTCAACAATCAGCCCCAGCATTTT
CDR3aa: CASSFNNQPQHF
v_gene: TRBV12-3/TRBV12-4
d_gene: -
abundance: -
j_gene: TRBJ1-5

CDR3nt: TGTGCCAGCAGTGGAGTCGGGACAGGGGCCCCAATCAGGCAAGAGACCCAGTACTTC
CDR3aa: CASSGVGTGAPIRQETQYF
v_gene: TRBV2
d_gene: TRBD1
abundance: -
j_gene: TRBJ2-5

CDR3nt: TGTGCCTGGAGTGGCCCCCAGGGGGCCTATAATTCACCCCTCCACTTT
CDR3aa: CAWSGPQGAYNSPLHF
v_gene: TRBV30
d_gene: TRBD1
abundance: -
j_gene: TRBJ1-6

CDR3nt: TGTGCCAGCACCTCTCCAGCGGCTGGAAACACCATATATTTT
CDR3aa: CASTSPAAGNTIYF
v_gene: TRBV11-2
d_gene: -
abundance: -
j_gene: TRBJ1-3

CDR3nt: TGTGCCAGCAGCCGAGAACAGGGTAGGGCCGGGGAGCTGTTTTTT
CDR3aa: CASSREQGRAGELFF
v_gene: TRBV4-2
d_gene: -
abundance: few
j_gene: TRBJ2-2

CDR3nt: TGTGCCAGCAGTTCAGGGGGCGCCGGTAAGACCCAGTACTTC
CDR3aa: CASSSGGAGKTQYF
v_gene: TRBV6-5
d_gene: TRBD1
abundance: -
j_gene: TRBJ2-5

CDR3nt: TGCGCCAGCAGCTTGACAAGCACCGGGGAGCTGTTTTTT
CDR3aa: CASSLTSTGELFF
v_gene: TRBV5-1
d_gene: -
abundance: -
j_gene: TRBJ2-2

CDR3nt: TGTGCCATCAGTGTCGCGGGAGGGAGTGGAGAGACCCAGTACTTC
CDR3aa: CAISVAGGSGETQYF
v_gene: TRBV10-3
d_gene: TRBD2
abundance: -
j_gene: TRBJ2-5

CDR3nt: TGTGCCAGCAGCCTACTGGACAGGTATAATGAAAAACTGTTTTTT
CDR3aa: CASSLLDRYNEKLFF
v_gene: TRBV28
d_gene: TRBD1
abundance: -
j_gene: TRBJ1-4

CDR3nt: TGTGCCAGCAGCCTCAGGACTAGAAGAGAGGCCCAGTACTTC
CDR3aa: CASSLRTRREAQYF
v_gene: TRBV14
d_gene: TRBD2
abundance: -
j_gene: TRBJ2-5

CDR3nt: TGTGCCAGCAGCTTAGCACGGGACAGTGAAGCTTTCTTT
CDR3aa: CASSLARDSEAFF
v_gene: TRBV7-9
d_gene: TRBD1
abundance: -
j_gene: TRBJ1-1

CDR3nt: TGTGCCAGCAGCGCAGGGACAGGGGTTCGCAATGAGCAGTTCTTC
CDR3aa: CASSAGTGVRNEQFF
v_gene: TRBV7-9
d_gene: TRBD1
abundance: -
j_gene: TRBJ2-1

CDR3nt: TGTGCCATCACAGAGTCAAGCTCGGGAAACACCATATATTTT
CDR3aa: CAITESSSGNTIYF
v_gene: TRBV10-3
d_gene: -
abundance: -
j_gene: TRBJ1-3

CDR3nt: TGTGCCAGCAGCCCACTGGACAGCCGCAATGAGCAGTTCTTC
CDR3aa: CASSPLDSRNEQFF
v_gene: TRBV11-2
d_gene: -
abundance: -
j_gene: TRBJ2-1

CDR3nt: TGTGCCAGTAGTATTAATCAGGGGGCCACCGGGGAGCTGTTTTTT
CDR3aa: CASSINQGATGELFF
v_gene: TRBV19
d_gene: TRBD1
abundance: few
j_gene: TRBJ2-2

CDR3nt: TGTGCCAGCTCACCCTCAGGGGGCCATCAGCCCCAGCATTTT
CDR3aa: CASSPSGGHQPQHF
v_gene: TRBV18
d_gene: TRBD1
abundance: -
j_gene: TRBJ1-5

CDR3nt: TGTGCCAGCAGCTTCGCCTCCGGACAGGGAGGTCTGTATGGCTACACCTTC
CDR3aa: CASSFASGQGGLYGYTF
v_gene: TRBV28
d_gene: TRBD1
abundance: -
j_gene: TRBJ1-2

CDR3nt: TGTGCCAGCAGCTTAGATCTTATACACCGCAATGAGCAGTTCTTC
CDR3aa: CASSLDLIHRNEQFF
v_gene: TRBV11-3
d_gene: -
abundance: once
j_gene: TRBJ2-1